These 14 T cell receptor beta chains originate from one sample sequenced in a study of identical twins. TCRdb ran MiXCR on the 5' RACE reads and lists one entry per CDR3 protein. The profile covers 140,000 to 150,000 distinct CDR3 sequences, with roughly 3.5% appearing a single time and roughly 8% taken by the ten largest. What was sequenced was memory T cells sorted from blood. These receptor sequences come from a man aged 18 to 29 in good health.

This clonotype was found many times. CDR3 nucleotides: TGCGCCAGCAGCCAAGCCCGTAGCGCCCAGCCCCAGCATTTT. This translates into CASSQARSAQPQHF. This chain links TRBV4-3 with TRBJ1-5; D not resolved. Trimming shortened V by 1 base and J by 7 bases, and 11 bases separated the two germline ends. The CDR3 spans 14 residues. Germline V gene lookup returns CDR1 LGHNA and CDR2 YSLEER.

This clonotype was observed at least ten times. The chain couples TRBV5-1 to TRBJ1-6; D gene uncertain. The CDR3 extends over 14 amino acids. V was pared by 4 bases and J by 9 bases, with 14 bases between. CDR1 and CDR2 from the germline V gene are SGHRS and YFSETQ. CDR3 loop: CASSRAGLSSPLHF. The CDR3 DNA sequence: TGCGCCAGCAGCCGAGCGGGATTAAGTTCACCCCTCCACTTT.

There are many counts of this clonotype. The rearrangement joins TRBV12-3 or TRBV12-4 to TRBJ1-2, with 8 bases fitting TRBD1. This CDR3 is built from 13 residues. V trimming: 6 bases; J trimming: 7 bases; junction bases outside the gene matches: 7. The CDR3: CASSTDRGTGYTF. The CDR3 DNA sequence: TGTGCCAGCAGCACTGACAGGGGTACTGGCTACACCTTC.

This clonotype was detected many times. The CDR3 loop is CASGRMGTEAFF. Written as DNA, the CDR3 is TGTGCCAGCGGTAGGATGGGGACTGAAGCTTTCTTT. The chain carries TRBV7-9 and TRBJ1-1; no clear D. V shed 8 bases and J shed 5 bases, with 12 bases lying between them. Germline V gene lookup returns CDR1 SEHNR and CDR2 FQNEAQ (reference sequence). The CDR3 sequence is 12 residues long.

This clonotype was counted ten times or more. This chain uses TRBV5-1 with TRBJ2-7, with D hard to call. The CDR3 has 14 residues. In germline, CDR1 is SGHRS, CDR2 YFSETQ. With 0 bases removed from V and 1 base from J, the gap between germline ends came to 8 bases. CDR3 nucleotide sequence: TGCGCCAGCAGCTTGGTTCCGGAATCCTACGAGCAGTACTTC. Amino acid sequence: CASSLVPESYEQYF.

At least ten counts were recorded for this clonotype. The chain has TRBV27 and TRBJ2-7; 9 bases are a match to TRBD2. There are 13 residues in the CDR3. Germline values: CDR1 MNHEY, CDR2 SMNVEV (reference sequence). With 4 bases clipped from V and 5 bases from J, the junction kept 3 bases outside the gene matches. The CDR3 DNA is TGTGCCAGCAGTTGGCGCGGGAGGGACGAGCAGTACTTC. It translates to CASSWRGRDEQYF.

This clonotype was seen repeatedly, ten times or more. The CDR3 loop reads CASSVLPWGTEAFF. The CDR3 DNA reads TGTGCCAGCAGTGTCCTCCCATGGGGCACTGAAGCTTTCTTT. This chain joins TRBV28 and TRBJ1-1; the D is unclear. Trimming removed 5 bases at V and 4 bases at J, with 14 bases between. From germline, CDR1 is MDHEN and CDR2 SYDVKM. There are 14 residues in the CDR3.

This clonotype was detected many times. This chain joins TRBV4-1 and TRBJ2-1; D unresolved. V was trimmed by 0 bases and J by 4 bases, leaving 22 bases between them. The CDR3 has 19 residues. From germline, CDR1 is MGHRA and CDR2 YSYEKL. CDR3 residues: CASSQEIFVTSILYNEQFF. CDR3 nucleotides: TGCGCCAGCAGCCAAGAGATTTTTGTGACCTCAATCTTATACAATGAGCAGTTCTTC.

This clonotype came up many times. This chain uses TRBV20-1 with TRBJ2-1; 9 nucleotides match TRBD2. Per germline, CDR1 DFQATT and CDR2 SNEGSKA (reference sequence). The CDR3 has 13 amino acids. The J segment lost 7 bases and the V segment lost 3 bases, leaving 4 bases of the junction unmatched. The CDR3 sequence: CSARGLAGNEQFF. The CDR3 DNA reads TGCAGTGCTAGGGGTCTAGCGGGGAATGAGCAGTTCTTC.

This clonotype was observed at least ten times. The chain employs TRBV14 and TRBJ2-1, with a tentative D call TRBD2 (5 bases). The CDR3 is made up of 18 amino acids. Trimming shortened V by 3 bases and J by 3 bases, and 21 bases separated the two germline ends. Germline CDR1 is SGHDN and CDR2 is FVKESK. The CDR3 nucleotides read TGTGCCAGCAGCCACCTCCCTTCGTGGGAGAAGAGCTACAATGAGCAGTTCTTC. Translation: CASSHLPSWEKSYNEQFF.

Many counts were recorded for this clonotype. The chain combines TRBV6-1 with TRBJ2-1; TRBD1 is a possible D gene (6 bases). Trimming removed 10 bases from V and 8 bases from J, with 21 bases in between. This CDR3 region has 14 residues. Germline CDR1 MNHNS, CDR2 SASEGT. CDR3 sequence: CATRTDKKDHEQFF. DNA of the CDR3: TGTGCCACCCGGACAGATAAAAAAGACCATGAGCAGTTCTTC.

This clonotype was found many times. The rearrangement joins TRBV18 to TRBJ2-7; D is perhaps TRBD1 or TRBD2 (5 bases each). CDR1 is KGHSH, CDR2 LQKENI, per germline. This CDR3 is built from 15 residues. Trimming stripped 0 bases from V and 4 bases from J, with 13 bases between. CDR3 bases: TGTGCCAGCTCACCACCGAGAGGGGCGCCGTACGAGCAGTACTTC. As protein: CASSPPRGAPYEQYF.

Ten or more counts support this clonotype. The V and J genes are TRBV5-1 and TRBJ2-1; tentative D call: TRBD2 (6 bases). Trimming shortened V by 3 bases and J by 3 bases, and 13 bases separated the two germline ends. From germline, CDR1 is SGHRS and CDR2 YFSETQ. The CDR3 loop spans 15 amino acids. CDR3 nucleotide sequence: TGCGCCAGCAGCTCCGGGACTTCCGGCTACAATGAGCAGTTCTTC. This gives the protein CASSSGTSGYNEQFF.

This clonotype was detected many times. V usage is TRBV4-2 and J usage is TRBJ1-1; 7 nucleotides align to TRBD1. The germline CDR1 and CDR2 sequences are LGHNA and YNFKEQ. The V segment lost 4 bases and the J segment 3 bases; nucleotides outside the gene matches: 11. This CDR3 is 16 amino acids long. The CDR3 DNA sequence: TGTGCCAGCAGCCCAGAGGGGGCTTCTCGATACACTGAAGCTTTCTTT. Protein sequence: CASSPEGASRYTEAFF.